Listed below are T cell receptor beta chains from one sample, sequenced in a study of T cell responses to AZD1222 COVID-19 vaccine. Clones were read by immunoSEQ multiplex PCR, and TCRdb kept only the in-frame ones, dropping some. The sample gives some 49,000 clones, more than 60% of which show up once; 5.5% to 8% is in the top ten. This specimen consisted of peripheral blood, obtained on day 0 of AZD1222 vaccination. Source of these receptors: an adult in good health. The CDR3 runs from the conserved cysteine through the conserved F or W. The D gene is left open where the match is weak. Not every row has a clone size; where given, it reads once, few, many or a size class.

TRBV27	.	TRBJ1-5	.	TGTGCCAGCAGGGCCCGACAAGTCCTAACGGGGAATCAGCCCCAGCATTTT	CASRARQVLTGNQPQHF
TRBV18	TRBD2	TRBJ2-1	.	TGTGCCAGCTCACGTAGCGGGAATGAGCAGTTCTTC	CASSRSGNEQFF
TRBV5-4	TRBD1	TRBJ2-2	.	TGTGCCAGCAGCTTGGGTTGGCAGGGGGCGAACACCGGGGAGCTGTTTTTT	CASSLGWQGANTGELFF
TRBV7-2	.	TRBJ1-6	.	TGTGCCAGCAGCTCTCAGGGCTCCGGTTCACCCCTCCACTTT	CASSSQGSGSPLHF
TRBV2	TRBD1	TRBJ1-5	.	TGTGCCAGCAGCGCCGGGACAGAGCATCAGCCCCAGCATTTT	CASSAGTEHQPQHF
TRBV5-1	.	TRBJ1-5	.	TGCGCCAGCAGCCCCTCGCCCGGGAGCAATCAGCCCCAGCATTTT	CASSPSPGSNQPQHF
TRBV11-2	TRBD2	TRBJ2-1	.	TGTGCCAGCAGATCTAGCGGGGGCCCCTACAATGAGCAGTTCTTC	CASRSSGGPYNEQFF
TRBV10-3	TRBD1	TRBJ2-2	few	TGTGCCATCAGTGAGTTGGGACAGGGCACCGGGGAGCTGTTTTTT	CAISELGQGTGELFF
TRBV25-1	TRBD2	TRBJ2-2	.	TGTGCCAGCAACGCGGGAGCCGCCGAGGACGGGGAGCTGTTTTTT	CASNAGAAEDGELFF
TRBV19	.	TRBJ2-5	.	TGTGCCAGTAGTCCAAGGGCAGGAAGGGAAGGAGAGACCCAGTACTTC	CASSPRAGREGETQYF
TRBV28	.	TRBJ1-2	.	TGTGCCAGCAGTACCCGCAGGGGAGCTAACTATGGCTACACCTTC	CASSTRRGANYGYTF
TRBV7-9	.	TRBJ1-5	few	TGTGCCAGCAGCTTATCGGGAGCGCAGCCCCAGCATTTT	CASSLSGAQPQHF